Following are 22 T cell receptor beta chains from one sample sequenced in a study of Ad26.COV2.S vaccination and SARS-CoV-2 variants. Using immunoSEQ multiplex PCR, the repertoire was profiled, and TCRdb retains in-frame clones only, with some absent. The sample has a few hundred thousand clones, roughly 85% seen once. Treatment indicated: 15 to 20 received Ad26.COV2.S at low or high dose, single or two shots; about 5 received placebo; per-sample allocation not given. Sampling was done on day 63 after the first vaccine or placebo injection. The sample in question was peripheral blood, obtained in a trial of Ad26.COV2.S vaccine versus placebo. The receptors originated from a person aged 18-60 years who received the Ad26.COV2.S COVID-19 vaccine or a placebo.

The CDR3 bases are TGTGCCAGCAGCGTAGACCCCTCTGGTGGCTACACCTTC. Translation gives CASSVDPSGGYTF. The chain links TRBV9 to TRBJ1-2, with D unclear. This CDR3 has 13 amino acids. V gave up 0 bases and J gave up 7 bases, with 10 bases separating them. Per the germline V gene, CDR1 is SGDLS and CDR2 is YYNGEE.

J is TRBJ2-2 and V is TRBV5-1; D is possibly TRBD1 or TRBD2 (5 bases each). This CDR3 is 16 amino acids long. The V end lost 4 bases, the J end lost 6 bases, and 19 bases lay between the germline ends. Germline V CDR1 and CDR2: SGHRS, YFSETQ. In nucleotides, the CDR3 is TGCGCCAGCAGCCCGACTGCCCTCCGGGGCTCCGGGGAGCTGTTTTTT. Its translation: CASSPTALRGSGELFF.

The chain is built from TRBV6-5 and TRBJ2-1; D possibly matches TRBD1 or TRBD2 (5 bases each). This CDR3 contains 12 residues. Per the germline V gene, CDR1 is MNHEY and CDR2 is SVGAGI. Trimming took off 4 bases at V and 14 bases at J, with 15 bases between the two ends. As DNA, the CDR3 is TGTGCCAGCAGTTGGAGTGGTGGGGGTGAGTTCTTC. Protein product: CASSWSGGGEFF.

J is TRBJ2-7 and V is TRBV9, with D unresolved. The CDR3 spans 15 residues. The V and J ends lost 0 bases and 3 bases respectively, with 13 bases between them. Germline values: CDR1 SGDLS, CDR2 YYNGEE. The CDR3 sequence: CASSVGSAALYEQYF. The CDR3, as DNA: TGTGCCAGCAGCGTAGGGTCCGCCGCCCTCTACGAGCAGTACTTC.

The rearrangement uses TRBV2 and TRBJ2-5; D not resolved. Per the germline V gene, CDR1 is SNHLY and CDR2 is FYNNEI. V was shortened by 4 bases and J by 5 bases, with 11 bases between the two germline ends. The CDR3 contains 13 residues. The CDR3 protein is CASSGQRRETQYF. DNA of the CDR3: TGTGCCAGCAGTGGCCAGCGACGGGAGACCCAGTACTTC.

This chain uses TRBV7-3 with TRBJ2-1, with 8 bases lining up with TRBD2. The length of the CDR3 is 15 residues. Germline V CDR1 and CDR2: SGHTA, FQGTGA. The J segment lost 8 bases and the V segment lost 5 bases, leaving 11 bases of the junction unmatched. CDR3 sequence: CASSPHRGGFDEQFF. CDR3 in DNA: TGTGCCAGCAGCCCCCACCGGGGGGGCTTCGATGAGCAGTTCTTC.

The chain carries TRBV5-1 and TRBJ2-5; weak D call: TRBD1 (6 bases). Germline lookup yields CDR1 SGHRS and CDR2 YFSETQ. Trimming stripped 4 bases from V and 4 bases from J, with 14 bases between. The CDR3 loop spans 14 amino acids. The CDR3 DNA follows: TGCGCCAGCAGCCAAACCACAGGGTCAGAGACCCAGTACTTC. Translation gives CASSQTTGSETQYF.

The CDR3 is CASSFAGRGETQYF. CDR3 nucleotides: TGTGCCAGCAGTTTTGCGGGCAGGGGAGAGACCCAGTACTTC. The chain is built from TRBV27 and TRBJ2-5, with D tentatively TRBD1 (6 bases). This CDR3 spans 14 amino acids. Germline V gene lookup returns CDR1 MNHEY and CDR2 SMNVEV (reference sequence). V was trimmed by 3 bases and J by 4 bases, leaving 12 bases between them.

The chain recombines TRBV5-4 with TRBJ2-5, with TRBD1 as a possible D gene (6 bases). Germline loops: CDR1 SGHNT, CDR2 YYREEE (reference sequence). This CDR3 is 14 amino acids long. V lost 7 bases and J 2 bases, leaving 15 bases between the germline ends. The CDR3 nucleotides read TGTGCCAGCGGCCAGGGGCCATCGCAAGAGACCCAGTACTTC. Amino acids: CASGQGPSQETQYF. The full variable domain, with the rest looked up from reference TRBV5-4 and TRBJ2-5, is ETGVTQSPTHLIKTRGQQVTLRCSSQSGHNTVSWYQQALGQGPQFIFQYYREEENGRGNFPPRFSGLQFPNYSSELNVNALELDDSALYLCASGQGPSQETQYFGPGTRLLVL.

This chain links TRBV27 with TRBJ2-1; TRBD2 aligns across 7 bases. CDR3 length equals 19 residues. CDR1 is MNHEY, CDR2 SMNVEV, per germline (reference sequence). J lost 0 bases, V lost 6 bases, and 17 bases had no gene match. The CDR3 DNA sequence: TGTGCCAGCAGCCCTGGGGGGGACTTACTTAAAAGCTCCTACAATGAGCAGTTCTTC. As protein: CASSPGGDLLKSSYNEQFF.

The CDR3 DNA sequence: TGTGCCAGCCGTGCAGGGGGCGCCGTTTTTGTCACTGAAGCTTTCTTT. This sequence encodes CASRAGGAVFVTEAFF. The J gene is TRBJ1-1, the V gene TRBV11-3, with 8 bases identical to TRBD1. Germline-derived CDR1 and CDR2 are SGHNT and YENEEA. V trimming: 8 bases; J trimming: 4 bases; junction bases outside the gene matches: 15. The CDR3 length is 16 residues.

The V and J genes are TRBV6-5 and TRBJ1-2; TRBD1 agrees at 10 bases. The CDR3 length is 13 residues. CDR1 MNHEY and CDR2 SVGAGI come from the germline V gene. The V gene end was trimmed by 8 bases and the J gene end by 5 bases; junction bases not matched to a gene: 5. In DNA, the CDR3 is TGTGCCAGCTTCCGGACAGGGGGGTATGGCTACACCTTC. Translation: CASFRTGGYGYTF.

The V call is TRBV7-2, the J call TRBJ1-6, with 7 bases identical to TRBD1. The V gene end was trimmed by 4 bases and the J gene end by 6 bases; junction bases not matched to a gene: 9. The CDR3 loop spans 16 amino acids. Germline values: CDR1 SGHTA, CDR2 FQGNSA. Here the CDR3 reads CASSSTWTGLNSPLHF. CDR3 nucleotide sequence: TGTGCCAGCAGCTCAACCTGGACAGGACTTAATTCACCCCTCCACTTT.

The V call is TRBV4-3, the J call TRBJ1-1; 8 nucleotides match TRBD1. V lost 1 base to trimming and J lost 3 bases; unmatched junction nucleotides: 7. The germline gives CDR1 LGHNA, CDR2 YSLEER. This CDR3 spans 16 amino acids. CDR3 residues: CASSQARTGYDTEAFF. The CDR3 DNA reads TGCGCCAGCAGCCAAGCTCGGACAGGGTATGACACTGAAGCTTTCTTT.

The V and J genes are TRBV5-1 and TRBJ2-7; D call uncertain. Per germline, CDR1 SGHRS and CDR2 YFSETQ. CDR3 length: 12 amino acids. V lost 2 bases and J 2 bases, leaving 5 bases between the germline ends. The CDR3 sequence: CASSFYPYEQYF. The CDR3 nucleotides are TGCGCCAGCAGCTTCTACCCCTACGAGCAGTACTTC.

J is TRBJ1-2 and V is TRBV14; D uncertain. The CDR3 has 13 amino acids. V lost 1 base and J lost 8, with 11 bases in between. Germline CDR1 reads SGHDN; CDR2 reads FVKESK. This chain's CDR3 is CASSQARSTGYTF. The CDR3, as DNA: TGTGCCAGCAGCCAAGCCCGGAGCACGGGCTACACCTTC.

V and J are TRBV14 and TRBJ2-1; no clear D gene. The length of the CDR3 is 15 residues. Germline V CDR1 and CDR2: SGHDN, FVKESK. V was pared by 1 base and J by 0 bases, with 7 bases between. CDR3 region: CASSQGVSSYNEQFF. The CDR3 region has the DNA TGTGCCAGCAGCCAAGGGGTAAGCTCCTACAATGAGCAGTTCTTC.

The chain recombines TRBV11-2 with TRBJ2-1; D unresolved. Trimming took off 1 base at V and 2 bases at J, with 6 bases between the two ends. Germline assignment: CDR1 SGHAT and CDR2 FQNNGV. The CDR3 runs 14 residues. CDR3 sequence reads: CASSLGGPYNEQFF. Written as DNA, the CDR3 is TGTGCCAGCAGCTTAGGGGGTCCCTACAATGAGCAGTTCTTC.

This sequence joins TRBV5-1 and TRBJ1-5, with TRBD1 as a possible D gene (5 bases). Germline V gene data show CDR1 as SGHRS and CDR2 as YFSETQ. V lost 4 bases and J lost 5, with 16 bases in between. This CDR3 comprises 15 residues. The CDR3 region has the DNA TGCGCCAGCAGCACCTATCCCGGGACCGATCAGCCCCAGCATTTT. This gives the protein CASSTYPGTDQPQHF.

The rearrangement joins TRBV7-6 to TRBJ1-1; D gene uncertain. The V gene lost 5 bases and the J gene lost 4 bases, with 20 bases spanning the gap. The CDR3 loop spans 16 amino acids. Per the germline V gene, CDR1 is SGHVS and CDR2 is FNYEAQ. The CDR3 nucleotides read TGTGCCAGCAGCCTGGAGTTAAGGGCCGGGATCACTGAAGCTTTCTTT. Protein sequence: CASSLELRAGITEAFF.

The chain recombines TRBV7-3 with TRBJ2-2; no definite D call. The CDR3 loop spans 14 amino acids. Germline CDR1 SGHTA, CDR2 FQGTGA. V lost 5 bases, J lost 0 bases, and 7 bases lay in between. DNA for the CDR3: TGTGCCAGCAGCCCCGTGCCGAACACCGGGGAGCTGTTTTTT. Translated, it gives CASSPVPNTGELFF.

This clone was picked up one time. The chain joins TRBV24-1 to TRBJ2-1; TRBD2 agrees at 12 bases. V trimming: 9 bases; J trimming: 8 bases; junction bases outside the gene matches: 4. This CDR3 comprises 13 residues. Germline-derived CDR1 and CDR2 are KGHDR and SFDVKD. CDR3 DNA: TGTGCCACCGCTAGCGGGGGGGCTCATGAGCAGTTCTTC. This translates into CATASGGAHEQFF.